This T cell receptor (beta chain) was sequenced in a study of CD8 T cells in ankylosing spondylitis. Study-wide findings and caveats: A TCR beta motif of eight or nine highly homologous variants seemed to mark ankylosing spondylitis blood. Clones linked to the disease showed a CD8+ phenotype. They occurred at relatively low frequencies in peripheral blood. Within matched ankylosing spondylitis synovial fluid, disease-linked clones were reportedly significantly enriched.

V lost 2 bases and J lost 0; bases outside the gene matches: 5. The CDR3 length is 18 residues. This clonotype has a handful of counts. Its specificity is unknown. Researchers built TCR beta libraries using quantitative 5'-RACE with molecular barcodes. TCRdb reprocessed the 5' RACE reads with MiXCR, giving one entry per CDR3 protein. In the table there are around 130,000 distinct CDR3 sequences, around 15% of which are singletons. This chain connects TRBV12-3 or TRBV12-4 to TRBJ2-3, with 13 positions matching TRBD2. The sequence was collected from a female donor with ankylosing spondylitis or in good health (not recorded which). The specimen sequenced was blood, either unsorted or a sorted T cell fraction (not recorded which). Here the CDR3 reads CASSLLRLAGGSTDTQYF. The CDR3, as DNA: TGTGCCAGCAGTTTATTGAGACTAGCGGGGGGTAGCACAGATACGCAGTATTTT.